This TCR beta chain was identified during a study of shared clonotypes between healthy human individuals. Study summary: Three plates were used per donor for CD4 naive, three for CD4 memory, two for CD8 naive and one for CD8 memory. Whole-study results and caveats: Non-shared clonotypes had lower generation probabilities than clonotypes shared by all four sorted-subset donors.

Comment on this clone: What it recognizes is unknown. A junction boundary mismatches the germline segment, possibly from a read error.

Cells designated naive CD8 were CD45RO-negative and were positively selected for CCR7, with terminally differentiated effector memory CD45RA+ cells excluded. Using immunoSEQ multiplex PCR, the repertoire was profiled, and TCRdb retains in-frame clones only, with some absent. Altogether about 1.9 million clones are present, around 95% being singletons, with the ten largest covering around 1.8%. CDR1 and CDR2 from the germline V gene are SGHTA and FQGTGA. CDR3 size: 14 residues. The chain has TRBV7-3 and TRBJ2-1; D gene ambiguous. The receptor was isolated from a man younger than 35 in good health. Some clones in this sample may be carry-over from other donors' samples. The source material was naive CD8+ T cells from PBMCs. CDR3 amino acids: CASSLTLGANEQFF. In DNA form, the CDR3 reads TGTGCCAGCAGCCTAACACTGGGTGCGAATGAGCAGTTCTTC.